Following are 4 T cell receptor beta chains from one sample sequenced in a study of T cells in Graves' hyperthyroidism and ophthalmopathy. The investigators amplified TCR beta CDR3 regions from RNA transcripts. Primed by the HTBI set, a first-round RT-PCR was run on the TCR CDR3. TCRdb ran MiXCR on the multiplex PCR reads and lists one entry per CDR3 protein. This table holds hundreds of thousands of distinct CDR3 sequences, more than 12% found once. Sequenced input: blood. Receptors originate from a woman in her forties or fifties with Graves' ophthalmopathy.

This clonotype was recorded many times. This rearrangement joins TRBV28 to TRBJ2-7, with D perhaps given as TRBD1 or TRBD2 (6 bases each). Between the trimmed V and J ends, which lost 6 bases and 2 bases, there was a span of 17 bases. The CDR3 runs 15 residues. The germline V gene encodes CDR1 MDHEN and CDR2 SYDVKM. As DNA, the CDR3 is TGTGCCAGCAGCTACCAAAGGGGGGTCGCCTACGAGCAGTACTTC. Protein: CASSYQRGVAYEQYF.

This clonotype was observed many times. The V call is TRBV7-9, the J call TRBJ1-1; D is unresolved. The CDR3 is made up of 14 amino acids. Looked up from germline, CDR1 is SEHNR and CDR2 is FQNEAQ (reference sequence). Trimming removed 8 bases from V and 0 bases from J, with 13 bases in between. This chain's CDR3 is CASGPLRMNTEAFF. The CDR3 DNA sequence: TGTGCCAGCGGCCCTCTCAGGATGAACACTGAAGCTTTCTTT.

Details on this clonotype: With a much larger clone just one base away, this may be a read error. V gene TRBV6-1 combines with J gene TRBJ1-2; perhaps TRBD1 as D (5 bases). Germline lookup yields CDR1 MNHNS and CDR2 SASEGT. The CDR3 loop spans 13 amino acids. The ends were cut back, 4 bases at V and 4 bases at J, with 10 bases in the middle. The CDR3 loop reads CASSGSGRYGYTF. The CDR3 bases are TGTGCCAGCAGTGGGTCAGGGCGCTATGGCTACACCTTC.

The CDR3 nucleotides are TGTGCCAGCAGCCAAGCCCCCGGGACTAGCGGGAGTTGGGGCTCCTACGAGCAGTACTTC. Its translation: CASSQAPGTSGSWGSYEQYF. This chain links TRBV4-2 with TRBJ2-7, with TRBD2 matching 14 bases. CDR1 and CDR2 (germline): LGHNA, YNFKEQ. This CDR3 has 20 amino acids. After removal of 1 base from V and 0 bases from J, the junction contained 11 bases not matched to a gene.